Sequencing of this T cell receptor beta chain was carried out in a study of T cell responses to AZD1222 COVID-19 vaccine. The CDR3 contains 17 residues. Germline V gene lookup returns CDR1 MNHEY and CDR2 SMNVEV (reference sequence). After removal of 3 bases from V and 4 bases from J, the junction contained 11 bases not matched to a gene. This clone was seen more than once but under ten times. Its specificity is not known. General study points: White British ancestry dominated among donors, who included more females, and clonal diversity was possibly underestimated. Reports indicate that nearly half of spike-specific TCRs are directed at unmutated variant regions.

Measured with immunoSEQ multiplex PCR; TCRdb has only the in-frame clones, and not every one. The top ten clones hold 5.5% to 8.5% of a sample with around 110,000 clones, roughly nine tenths of them seen once. The V call is TRBV27, the J call TRBJ2-7; TRBD2 matches 11 bases. The input for sequencing was peripheral blood, taken on day 0 of AZD1222 vaccination. The receptor comes from an adult in good health. CDR3 residues: CASSLGSPGLAEYEQYF. The CDR3 DNA sequence: TGTGCCAGCAGTTTGGGGAGCCCGGGACTAGCGGAGTACGAGCAGTACTTC.